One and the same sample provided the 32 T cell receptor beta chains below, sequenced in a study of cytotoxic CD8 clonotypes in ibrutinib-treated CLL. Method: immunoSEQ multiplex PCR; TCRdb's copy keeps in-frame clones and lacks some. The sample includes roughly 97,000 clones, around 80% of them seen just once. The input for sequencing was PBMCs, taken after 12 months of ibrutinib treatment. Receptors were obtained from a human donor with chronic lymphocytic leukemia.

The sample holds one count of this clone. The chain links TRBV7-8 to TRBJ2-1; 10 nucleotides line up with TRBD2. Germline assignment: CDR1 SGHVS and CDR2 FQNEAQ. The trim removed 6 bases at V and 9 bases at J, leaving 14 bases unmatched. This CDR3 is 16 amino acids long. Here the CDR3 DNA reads TGTGCCAGCAGTGAGGCGGAAAGCGGGGGGGCCTTTGAGCAGTTCTTC. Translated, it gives CASSEAESGGAFEQFF.

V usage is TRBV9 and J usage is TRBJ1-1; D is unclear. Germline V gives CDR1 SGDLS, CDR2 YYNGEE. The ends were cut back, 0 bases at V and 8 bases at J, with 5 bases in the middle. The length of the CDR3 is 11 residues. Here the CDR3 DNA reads TGTGCCAGCAGCGTAGAGAGGGAAGCTTTCTTT. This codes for CASSVEREAFF. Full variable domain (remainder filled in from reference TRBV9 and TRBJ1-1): DSGVTQTPKHLITATGQRVTLRCSPRSGDLSVYWYQQSLDQGLQFLIQYYNGEERAKGNILERFSAQQFPDLHSELNLSSLELGDSALYFCASSVEREAFFGQGTRLTVV.

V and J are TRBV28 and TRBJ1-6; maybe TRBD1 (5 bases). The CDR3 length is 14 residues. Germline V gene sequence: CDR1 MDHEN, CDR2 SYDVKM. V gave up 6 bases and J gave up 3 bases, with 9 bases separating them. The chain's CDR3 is CASRGGVYNSPLHF. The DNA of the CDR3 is TGTGCCAGCAGAGGAGGGGTCTATAATTCACCCCTCCACTTT.

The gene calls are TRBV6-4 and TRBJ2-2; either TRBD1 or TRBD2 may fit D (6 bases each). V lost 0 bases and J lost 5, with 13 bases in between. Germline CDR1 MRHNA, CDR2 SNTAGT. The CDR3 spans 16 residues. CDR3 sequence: CASSDSRRRGTGELFF. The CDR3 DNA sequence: TGTGCCAGCAGTGACTCGAGAAGGAGGGGGACCGGGGAGCTGTTTTTT.

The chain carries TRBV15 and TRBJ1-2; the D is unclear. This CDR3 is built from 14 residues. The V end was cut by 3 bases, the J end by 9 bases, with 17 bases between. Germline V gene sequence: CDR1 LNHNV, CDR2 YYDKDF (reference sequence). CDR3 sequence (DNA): TGTGCCACCAGCAGGGGCTCCCTGGGAGAGCGCTACACCTTC. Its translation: CATSRGSLGERYTF.

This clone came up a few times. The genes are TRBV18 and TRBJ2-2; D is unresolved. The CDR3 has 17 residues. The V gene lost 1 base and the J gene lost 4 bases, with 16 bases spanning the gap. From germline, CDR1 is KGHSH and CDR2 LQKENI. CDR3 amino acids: CASSPLRDGSVTGELFF. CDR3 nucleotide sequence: TGTGCCAGCTCACCACTTAGAGACGGATCGGTCACCGGGGAGCTGTTTTTT.

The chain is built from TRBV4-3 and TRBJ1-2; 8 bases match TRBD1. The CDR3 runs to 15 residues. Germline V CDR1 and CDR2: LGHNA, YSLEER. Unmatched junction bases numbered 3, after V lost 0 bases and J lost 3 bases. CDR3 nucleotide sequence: TGCGCCAGCAGCCAAGATCCGGACAGGGACTATGGCTACACCTTC. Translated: CASSQDPDRDYGYTF.

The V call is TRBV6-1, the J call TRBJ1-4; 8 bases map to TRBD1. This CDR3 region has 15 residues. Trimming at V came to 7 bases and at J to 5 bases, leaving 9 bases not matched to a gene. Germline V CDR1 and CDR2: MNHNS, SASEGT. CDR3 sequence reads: CASNPRQGKNEKLFF. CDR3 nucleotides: TGTGCCAGCAACCCACGACAGGGGAAAAATGAAAAACTGTTTTTT.

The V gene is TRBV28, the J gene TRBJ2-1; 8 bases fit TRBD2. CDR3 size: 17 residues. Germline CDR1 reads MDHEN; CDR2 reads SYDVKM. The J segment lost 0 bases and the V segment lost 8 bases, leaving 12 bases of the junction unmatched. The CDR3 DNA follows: TGTGCCAGCCGTTCCAGACTAGCGCGGAGCTCCTACAATGAGCAGTTCTTC. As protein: CASRSRLARSSYNEQFF.

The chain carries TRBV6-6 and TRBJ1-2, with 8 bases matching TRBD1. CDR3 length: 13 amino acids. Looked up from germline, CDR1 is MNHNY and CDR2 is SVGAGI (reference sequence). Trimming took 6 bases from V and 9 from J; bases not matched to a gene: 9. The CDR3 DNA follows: TGTGCCAGCAGCGATTCCGGACAGGGCCGCTACACCTTC. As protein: CASSDSGQGRYTF.

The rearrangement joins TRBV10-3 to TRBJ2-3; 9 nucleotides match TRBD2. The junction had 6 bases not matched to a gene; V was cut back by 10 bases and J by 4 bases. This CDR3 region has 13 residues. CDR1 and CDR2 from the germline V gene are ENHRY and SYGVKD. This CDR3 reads CATHGGGADTQYF. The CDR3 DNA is TGTGCCACCCATGGCGGGGGGGCAGATACGCAGTATTTT.

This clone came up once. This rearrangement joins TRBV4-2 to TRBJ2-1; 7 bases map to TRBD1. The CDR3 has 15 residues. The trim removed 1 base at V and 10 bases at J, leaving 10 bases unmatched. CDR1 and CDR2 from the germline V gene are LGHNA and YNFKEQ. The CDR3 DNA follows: TGTGCCAGCAGCCAAGGGGATGGACAGGCGAGGGAGCAGTTCTTC. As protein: CASSQGDGQAREQFF.

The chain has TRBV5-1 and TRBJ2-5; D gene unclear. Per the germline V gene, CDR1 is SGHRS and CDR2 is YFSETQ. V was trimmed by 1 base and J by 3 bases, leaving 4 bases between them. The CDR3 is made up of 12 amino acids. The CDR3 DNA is TGCGCCAGCAGCTTGACTAAAGAGACCCAGTACTTC. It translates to CASSLTKETQYF. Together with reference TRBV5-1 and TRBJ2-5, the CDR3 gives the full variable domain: KAGVTQTPRYLIKTRGQQVTLSCSPISGHRSVSWYQQTPGQGLQFLFEYFSETQRNKGNFPGRFSGRQFSNSRSEMNVSTLELGDSALYLCASSLTKETQYFGPGTRLLVL.

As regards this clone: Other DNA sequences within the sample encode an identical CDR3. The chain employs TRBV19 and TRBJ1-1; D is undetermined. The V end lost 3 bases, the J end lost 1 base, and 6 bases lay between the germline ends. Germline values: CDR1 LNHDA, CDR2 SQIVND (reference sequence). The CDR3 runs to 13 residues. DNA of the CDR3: TGTGCCAGTAGTATGGGCAGGAACACTGAAGCTTTCTTT. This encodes CASSMGRNTEAFF.

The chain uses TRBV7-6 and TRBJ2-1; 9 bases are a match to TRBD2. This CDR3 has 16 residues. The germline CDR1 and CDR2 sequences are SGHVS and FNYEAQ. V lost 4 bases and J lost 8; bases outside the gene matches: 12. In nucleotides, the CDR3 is TGTGCCAGCAGCTCGTTGCGGGGGGGCGAGTTGGATGAGCAGTTCTTC. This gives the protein CASSSLRGGELDEQFF.

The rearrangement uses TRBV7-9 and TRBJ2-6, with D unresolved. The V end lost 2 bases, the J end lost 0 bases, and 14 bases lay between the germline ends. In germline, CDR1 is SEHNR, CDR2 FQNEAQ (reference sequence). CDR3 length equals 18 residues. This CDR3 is CASSLSPGRSSGANVLTF. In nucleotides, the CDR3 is TGTGCCAGCAGCTTATCCCCCGGGCGGAGCTCTGGGGCCAACGTCCTGACTTTC.

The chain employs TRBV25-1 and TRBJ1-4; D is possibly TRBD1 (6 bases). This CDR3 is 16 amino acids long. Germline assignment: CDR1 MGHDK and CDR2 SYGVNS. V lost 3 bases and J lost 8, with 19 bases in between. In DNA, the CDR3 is TGTGCCAGCAGTGACCTGGGCTTAGGGGGAGGGGAAAAACTGTTTTTT. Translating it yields CASSDLGLGGGEKLFF.

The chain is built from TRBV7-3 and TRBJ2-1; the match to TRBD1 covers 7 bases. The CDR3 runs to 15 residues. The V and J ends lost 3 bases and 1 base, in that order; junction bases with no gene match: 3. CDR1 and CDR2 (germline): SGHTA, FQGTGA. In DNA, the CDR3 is TGTGCCAGCAGCTTCCGACAGGGTTCCTACAATGAGCAGTTCTTC. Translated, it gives CASSFRQGSYNEQFF.

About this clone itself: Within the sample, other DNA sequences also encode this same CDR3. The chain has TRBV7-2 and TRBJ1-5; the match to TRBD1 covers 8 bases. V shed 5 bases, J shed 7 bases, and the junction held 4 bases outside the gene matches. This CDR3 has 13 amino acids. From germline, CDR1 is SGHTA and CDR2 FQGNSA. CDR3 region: CASSLGQGQPQHF. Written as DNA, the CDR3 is TGTGCCAGCAGCCTAGGACAGGGCCAGCCCCAGCATTTT. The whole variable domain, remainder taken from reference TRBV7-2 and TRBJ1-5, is GAGVSQSPSNKVTEKGKDVELRCDPISGHTALYWYRQSLGQGLEFLIYFQGNSAPDKSGLPSDRFSAERTGGSVSTLTIQRTQQEDSAVYLCASSLGQGQPQHFGDGTRLSIL.

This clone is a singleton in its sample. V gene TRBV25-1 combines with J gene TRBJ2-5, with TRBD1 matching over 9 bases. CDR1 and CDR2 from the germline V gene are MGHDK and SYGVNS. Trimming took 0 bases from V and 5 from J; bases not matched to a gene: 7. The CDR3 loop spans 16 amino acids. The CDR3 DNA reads TGTGCCAGCAGTGAATATAATCACAGGGGGCGGGAGACCCAGTACTTC. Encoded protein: CASSEYNHRGRETQYF.

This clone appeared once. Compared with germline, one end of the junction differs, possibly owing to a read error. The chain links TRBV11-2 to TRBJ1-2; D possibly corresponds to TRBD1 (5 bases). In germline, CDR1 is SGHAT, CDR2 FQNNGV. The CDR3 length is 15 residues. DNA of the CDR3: TGTGCCAGCAGCGTAGAAGGTGGGGGAGGCTATGGCTACACCTTC. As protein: CASSVEGGGGYGYTF.

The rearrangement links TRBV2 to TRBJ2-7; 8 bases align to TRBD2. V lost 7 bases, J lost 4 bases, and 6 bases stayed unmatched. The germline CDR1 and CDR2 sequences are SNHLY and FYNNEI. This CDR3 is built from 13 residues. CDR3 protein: CASTVSSGYEQYF. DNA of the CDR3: TGTGCCAGCACTGTCTCTAGCGGGTACGAGCAGTACTTC.

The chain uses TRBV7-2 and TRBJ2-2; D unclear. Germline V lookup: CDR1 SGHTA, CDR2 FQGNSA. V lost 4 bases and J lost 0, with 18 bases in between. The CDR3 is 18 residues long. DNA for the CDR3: TGTGCCAGCAGCTCATTTTCCCTTACCCCCACGAACACCGGGGAGCTGTTTTTT. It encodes CASSSFSLTPTNTGELFF.

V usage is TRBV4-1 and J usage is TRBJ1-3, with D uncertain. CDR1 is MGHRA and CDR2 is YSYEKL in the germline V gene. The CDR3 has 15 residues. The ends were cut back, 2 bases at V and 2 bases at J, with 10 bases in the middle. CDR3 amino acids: CASSQQALPGNTIYF. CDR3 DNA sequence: TGCGCCAGCAGCCAACAAGCTCTTCCTGGAAACACCATATATTTT.

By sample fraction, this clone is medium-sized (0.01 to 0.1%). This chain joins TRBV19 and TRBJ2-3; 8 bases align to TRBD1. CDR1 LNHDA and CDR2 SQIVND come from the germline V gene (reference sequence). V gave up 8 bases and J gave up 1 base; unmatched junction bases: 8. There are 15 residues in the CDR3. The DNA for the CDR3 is TGTGCCAGTTCTCAGGGGGCAGTCGGCACAGATACGCAGTATTTT. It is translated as CASSQGAVGTDTQYF.

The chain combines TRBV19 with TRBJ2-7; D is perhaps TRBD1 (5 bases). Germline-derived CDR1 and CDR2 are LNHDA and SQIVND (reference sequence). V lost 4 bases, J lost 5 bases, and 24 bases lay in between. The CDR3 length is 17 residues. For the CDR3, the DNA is TGTGCCAGTAGTACTCGCGCTAGGGGCCGGCATCGGAACGAGCAGTACTTC. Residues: CASSTRARGRHRNEQYF.

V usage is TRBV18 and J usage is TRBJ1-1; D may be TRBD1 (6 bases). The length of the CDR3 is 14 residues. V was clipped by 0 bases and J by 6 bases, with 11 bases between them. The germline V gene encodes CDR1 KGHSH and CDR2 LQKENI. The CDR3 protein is CASSPPNREPEAFF. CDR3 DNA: TGTGCCAGCTCACCACCGAACAGGGAGCCTGAAGCTTTCTTT.

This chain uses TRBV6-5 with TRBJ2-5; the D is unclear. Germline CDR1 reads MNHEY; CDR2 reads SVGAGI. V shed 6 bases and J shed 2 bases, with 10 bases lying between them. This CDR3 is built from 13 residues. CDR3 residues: CASRRTLQETQYF. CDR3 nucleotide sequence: TGTGCCAGCAGACGGACGCTACAAGAGACCCAGTACTTC.

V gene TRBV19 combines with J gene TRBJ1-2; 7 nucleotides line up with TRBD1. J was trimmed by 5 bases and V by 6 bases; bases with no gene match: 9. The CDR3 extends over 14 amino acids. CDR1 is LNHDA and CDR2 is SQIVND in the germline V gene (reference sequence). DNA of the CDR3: TGTGCCAGTAGCCCCGGGACAGCTTCTTATGGCTACACCTTC. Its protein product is CASSPGTASYGYTF.

CDR3 region: CASSAGTANYGYTF. The CDR3 coding sequence is TGTGCCAGCAGCGCGGGGACAGCTAACTATGGCTACACCTTC. This chain joins TRBV6-6 and TRBJ1-2; 7 positions match TRBD1. V was pared by 6 bases and J by 0 bases, with 4 bases of the junction left unmatched. Germline assignment: CDR1 MNHNY and CDR2 SVGAGI (reference sequence). This CDR3 region has 14 residues.

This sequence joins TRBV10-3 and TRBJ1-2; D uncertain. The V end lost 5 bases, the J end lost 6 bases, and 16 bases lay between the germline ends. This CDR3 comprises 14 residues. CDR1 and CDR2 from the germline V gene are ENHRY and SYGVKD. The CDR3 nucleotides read TGTGCCATCAGTCCCGGGCTTCAAGGTCATGGCTACACCTTC. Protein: CAISPGLQGHGYTF.

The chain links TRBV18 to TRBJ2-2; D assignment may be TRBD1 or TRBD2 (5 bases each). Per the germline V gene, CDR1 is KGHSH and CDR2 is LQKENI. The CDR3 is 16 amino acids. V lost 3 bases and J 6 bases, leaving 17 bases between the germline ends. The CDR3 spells CASSPFGVGAAGELFF. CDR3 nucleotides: TGTGCCAGCTCACCTTTTGGTGTCGGGGCCGCCGGGGAGCTGTTTTTT.